Following are 30 T cell receptor beta chains from one sample sequenced in a study of response to subunit inactivated influenza vaccine. One entry per CDR3 protein, called by TCRdb with MiXCR from the RT-PCR reads. The sample shows hundreds of thousands of distinct CDR3 sequences, around 11% of them seen only once. This material consisted of PBMCs from blood, taken on the day of vaccination. The receptor set was obtained from a man aged 45-65 years who received an inactivated influenza vaccine.

In its sample, this clonotype was seen many times. The chain has TRBV5-1 and TRBJ2-1, with TRBD2 matching 8 bases. Germline CDR1 reads SGHRS; CDR2 reads YFSETQ. J was trimmed by 1 base and V by 4 bases; bases with no gene match: 16. The CDR3 has 19 residues. The CDR3 here is CASSVGVRGGGRSYNEQFF. The CDR3 DNA sequence: TGCGCCAGCAGCGTCGGGGTGAGAGGCGGGGGGCGATCCTACAATGAGCAGTTCTTC.

The chain carries TRBV18 and TRBJ2-5, with D uncertain. The CDR3 contains 14 residues. Looked up from germline, CDR1 is KGHSH and CDR2 is LQKENI. V dropped 2 bases and J dropped 5 bases, with 12 bases sitting between them. CDR3 in amino acids: CASSPGSLRETQYF. The CDR3 coding sequence is TGTGCCAGCTCACCAGGAAGTTTACGTGAGACCCAGTACTTC.

The chain employs TRBV7-2 and TRBJ2-7; TRBD2 matches 12 bases. The CDR3 covers 16 residues. With 5 bases clipped from V and 3 bases from J, the junction kept 8 bases outside the gene matches. Germline V CDR1 and CDR2: SGHTA, FQGNSA. In DNA form, the CDR3 reads TGTGCCAGCAGCCCGAGGGGACTAGCGGGTGGCTACGAGCAGTACTTC. Translating gives CASSPRGLAGGYEQYF.

A few counts support this clonotype. This chain joins TRBV3-1 and TRBJ2-7; the D is unclear. V lost 0 bases to trimming and J lost 7 bases, with 10 bases between them. The germline V gene has CDR1 LGHDT and CDR2 YNNKEL (reference sequence). The CDR3 runs 13 residues. CDR3 amino acids: CASSQDLDTEQYF. The CDR3, as DNA: TGTGCCAGCAGCCAAGATCTGGATACGGAGCAGTACTTC.

The rearrangement uses TRBV4-3 and TRBJ2-4; 9 nucleotides match TRBD2. Per germline, CDR1 LGHNA and CDR2 YSLEER. This CDR3 region has 16 residues. V dropped 0 bases and J dropped 4; count of bases not matched to a gene: 4. Here the CDR3 DNA reads TGCGCCAGCAGCCAAGAGCGGGAGGGAAATAAAAACATTCAGTACTTC. Protein sequence: CASSQEREGNKNIQYF.

This clonotype showed up just a few times. The chain recombines TRBV18 with TRBJ2-5; 9 bases are shared with TRBD2. CDR1 is KGHSH, CDR2 LQKENI, per germline. J gave up 5 bases and V 3 bases, and 4 bases lay outside the gene matches. The CDR3 consists of 14 residues. The CDR3 loop is CASSPRTSEETQYF. The CDR3 DNA is TGTGCCAGCTCACCCCGGACTAGCGAGGAGACCCAGTACTTC. Drawing the rest from reference TRBV18 and TRBJ2-5, the complete variable domain is NAGVMQNPRHLVRRRGQEARLRCSPMKGHSHVYWYRQLPEEGLKFMVYLQKENIIDESGMPKERFSAEFPKEGPSILRIQQVVRGDSAAYFCASSPRTSEETQYFGPGTRLLVL.

The rearrangement joins TRBV10-3 to TRBJ2-5, with TRBD1 identical over 7 bases. The germline CDR1 and CDR2 sequences are ENHRY and SYGVKD. The CDR3 consists of 13 residues. V was clipped by 9 bases and J by 4 bases; unmatched bases: 8. The CDR3: CAIATGEGETQYF. The CDR3 bases are TGTGCCATTGCAACAGGGGAAGGAGAGACCCAGTACTTC.

V and J are TRBV18 and TRBJ2-3; no definite D call. The V end lost 1 base, the J end lost 0 bases, and 5 bases lay between the germline ends. CDR1 is KGHSH and CDR2 is LQKENI in the germline V gene. The CDR3 is 14 amino acids. The CDR3 loop is CASSPLPSTDTQYF. The DNA of the CDR3 is TGTGCCAGCTCACCACTACCGAGCACAGATACGCAGTATTTT.

A word on this clonotype: A junction boundary mismatches the germline segment, possibly from a read error. This chain links TRBV5-1 with TRBJ2-7; possible D gene TRBD2, 6 bases. The V gene's germline CDR1 is SGHRS and CDR2 YFSETQ. The CDR3 contains 13 residues. CDR3 sequence: CASKARESSEQYF. DNA for the CDR3: TGCGCCAGCAAAGCCCGGGAGTCCTCCGAGCAGTACTTC.

The chain joins TRBV4-3 to TRBJ2-5; D is uncertain. V was clipped by 8 bases and J by 5 bases, with 6 bases between them. CDR1 LGHNA and CDR2 YSLEER come from the germline V gene. This CDR3 spans 10 amino acids. The CDR3 reads CASVTETQYF. The CDR3 nucleotides are TGCGCCAGCGTCACGGAGACCCAGTACTTC.

In this sample, this clonotype turned up a few times. The chain joins TRBV12-3 or TRBV12-4 to TRBJ1-1; the D gene is possibly TRBD1 (6 bases). This CDR3 has 12 amino acids. V gave up 10 bases and J gave up 4 bases, with 13 bases separating them. The CDR3 region is CATTDRFTEAFF. CDR3 coding DNA: TGTGCCACCACAGACAGGTTCACTGAAGCTTTCTTT.

This clonotype has a handful of counts. This chain connects TRBV6-1 to TRBJ1-5; 11 positions match TRBD1. Germline CDR1 MNHNS, CDR2 SASEGT. The CDR3 contains 17 residues. J was trimmed by 3 bases and V by 6 bases; bases with no gene match: 10. CDR3 DNA: TGTGCCAGCAGGCTTCGGACAGGGGGCGCACACAATCAGCCCCAGCATTTT. Its translation is CASRLRTGGAHNQPQHF.

Of note for this clonotype: A read error may be the cause here, since a much bigger clone is one base away. This sequence joins TRBV28 and TRBJ2-2, with D possibly called TRBD1 or TRBD2 (6 bases each). The V gene's germline CDR1 is MDHEN and CDR2 SYDVKM. Trimming removed 6 bases at V and 5 bases at J, with 19 bases between. The CDR3 is made up of 16 amino acids. CDR3 DNA: TGTGCCAGCAGCTCCGGGACACGGGGGTGGACCGGGGAGCTGTTTTTT. As protein: CASSSGTRGWTGELFF.

This clonotype was observed at least ten times. The chain joins TRBV29-1 to TRBJ1-1, with unresolved D. The V gene lost 2 bases and the J gene lost 0 bases, with 10 bases spanning the gap. CDR3 length: 14 amino acids. In germline, CDR1 is SQVTM, CDR2 ANQGSEA. The CDR3 loop is CSVELSPMNTEAFF. CDR3 DNA: TGCAGCGTTGAACTTAGTCCGATGAACACTGAAGCTTTCTTT.

This clonotype was recorded a few times. The chain couples TRBV5-1 to TRBJ2-5, with unresolved D. V lost 4 bases, J lost 6 bases, and 19 bases lay in between. Per germline, CDR1 SGHRS and CDR2 YFSETQ. The CDR3 runs to 15 residues. The CDR3 DNA follows: TGCGCCAGCAGCCCCCACCCGGAAGCCGGACAGACCCAGTACTTC. Translation: CASSPHPEAGQTQYF. Full variable domain (remainder filled in from reference TRBV5-1 and TRBJ2-5): KAGVTQTPRYLIKTRGQQVTLSCSPISGHRSVSWYQQTPGQGLQFLFEYFSETQRNKGNFPGRFSGRQFSNSRSEMNVSTLELGDSALYLCASSPHPEAGQTQYFGPGTRLLVL.

The chain has TRBV9 and TRBJ2-3; 9 bases map to TRBD2. The junction had 7 bases not matched to a gene; V was cut back by 4 bases and J by 1 base. This CDR3 contains 16 residues. The germline gives CDR1 SGDLS, CDR2 YYNGEE. CDR3 bases: TGTGCCAGCAGCTTTCATATAGCGGGAGGCACAGATACGCAGTATTTT. This encodes CASSFHIAGGTDTQYF.

This clonotype was found a few times. V and J are TRBV4-3 and TRBJ2-5; unclear D gene. There are 13 residues in the CDR3. Per the germline V gene, CDR1 is LGHNA and CDR2 is YSLEER. V lost 2 bases and J 3 bases, leaving 7 bases between the germline ends. CDR3 in amino acids: CASSQWSEETQYF. CDR3 nucleotides: TGCGCCAGCAGCCAATGGTCAGAAGAGACCCAGTACTTC.

CDR3 loop: CASSSITGDNEQFF. CDR3 sequence (DNA): TGTGCCAGCAGCTCTATAACAGGTGATAATGAGCAGTTCTTC. V and J are TRBV7-2 and TRBJ2-1; D possibly corresponds to TRBD1 (5 bases). The ends were cut back, 4 bases at V and 7 bases at J, with 14 bases in the middle. From germline, CDR1 is SGHTA and CDR2 FQGNSA. The CDR3 totals 14 residues.

This chain joins TRBV6-1 and TRBJ1-4; the match to TRBD1 covers 11 bases. Germline values: CDR1 MNHNS, CDR2 SASEGT. The ends lost 6 bases at V and 8 bases at J; junction bases unmatched: 5. There are 14 residues in the CDR3. CDR3 loop: CASSSDRGREKLFF. CDR3 bases: TGTGCCAGCAGCTCGGACAGGGGGCGGGAAAAACTGTTTTTT.

This clonotype came up a few times. V usage is TRBV3-1 and J usage is TRBJ2-2; maybe TRBD2 (5 bases). Per the germline V gene, CDR1 is LGHDT and CDR2 is YNNKEL (reference sequence). The CDR3 is 16 amino acids. Between the trimmed V and J ends, which lost 4 bases and 5 bases, there was a span of 17 bases. In DNA form, the CDR3 reads TGTGCCAGCAGCCGGCCAGGAGGCCCAGAAACCGGGGAGCTGTTTTTT. This translates into CASSRPGGPETGELFF.

This clonotype has only a few counts. The chain links TRBV7-8 to TRBJ2-3; possible D gene TRBD1, 6 bases. The V gene's germline CDR1 is SGHVS and CDR2 FQNEAQ. The V gene lost 6 bases and the J gene lost 3 bases, with 16 bases spanning the gap. The CDR3 is 15 residues long. The CDR3 region is CASSSGTTWTDTQYF. The CDR3 nucleotides read TGTGCCAGCAGTTCTGGGACAACCTGGACAGATACGCAGTATTTT.

The CDR3 reads CASSTEQGYEQYF. The CDR3, as DNA: TGTGCCAGCAGTACAGAACAGGGGTACGAGCAGTACTTC. The gene calls are TRBV6-1 and TRBJ2-7; 7 nucleotides agree with TRBD1. The ends lost 5 bases at V and 4 bases at J; junction bases unmatched: 5. Germline CDR1 and CDR2: MNHNS and SASEGT. The CDR3 is made up of 13 amino acids.

This CDR3 reads CAWSRDGFNYGYTF. The CDR3 DNA is TGTGCCTGGAGTCGGGACGGCTTTAACTATGGCTACACCTTC. The chain links TRBV30 to TRBJ1-2, with a weak D call TRBD1 (5 bases). CDR3 length: 14 amino acids. The V gene lost 2 bases and the J gene lost 1 base, with 11 bases spanning the gap. CDR1 is GTSNPN and CDR2 is SVGIG in the germline V gene (reference sequence).

At least ten counts were recorded for this clonotype. The chain has TRBV2 and TRBJ1-2; no definite D call. The CDR3 is 11 amino acids. V was clipped by 7 bases and J by 7 bases, with 10 bases between them. Germline CDR1 SNHLY, CDR2 FYNNEI. The CDR3 loop is CASTLAVGYTF. CDR3 nucleotide sequence: TGTGCCAGCACGCTCGCCGTTGGCTACACCTTC.

This clonotype was counted at least ten times. The chain has TRBV5-5 and TRBJ1-5; D is uncertain. In germline, CDR1 is SGHKS, CDR2 YYEKEE (reference sequence). CDR3 length: 13 residues. V lost 0 bases, J lost 5 bases, and 6 bases lay in between. In nucleotides, the CDR3 is TGTGCCAGCAGCTTGGCGGAGTATCAGCCCCAGCATTTT. Translated: CASSLAEYQPQHF.

This clonotype was found many times. The chain carries TRBV12-3 or TRBV12-4 and TRBJ1-5; D not certain. The CDR3 is made up of 14 amino acids. Trimming stripped 6 bases from V and 1 base from J, with 10 bases between. CDR3 sequence reads: CASSLLGSNQPQHF. The CDR3 DNA reads as TGTGCCAGCAGCTTATTGGGGAGCAATCAGCCCCAGCATTTT.

There are a few counts of this clonotype. The V call is TRBV5-5, the J call TRBJ2-3; D uncertain. CDR1 is SGHKS and CDR2 is YYEKEE in the germline V gene (reference sequence). This CDR3 has 16 residues. V was cut by 0 bases and J by 3 bases, with 14 bases left in between. Written as DNA, the CDR3 is TGTGCCAGCAGCTTGGGGGCGCCTCACCTAACAGATACGCAGTATTTT. It translates to CASSLGAPHLTDTQYF.

The chain has TRBV14 and TRBJ1-2; D remains ambiguous. In germline, CDR1 is SGHDN, CDR2 FVKESK. V lost 0 bases and J 4 bases, leaving 12 bases between the germline ends. The CDR3 totals 15 residues. CDR3: CASSQDYHGFYGYTF. CDR3 bases: TGTGCCAGCAGCCAAGATTATCACGGCTTCTATGGCTACACCTTC. Based on the CDR3 plus reference TRBV14 and TRBJ1-2, the full variable domain is EAGVTQFPSHSVIEKGQTVTLRCDPISGHDNLYWYRRVMGKEIKFLLHFVKESKQDESGMPNNRFLAERTGGTYSTLKVQPAELEDSGVYFCASSQDYHGFYGYTFGSGTRLTVV.

V is TRBV29-1 and J is TRBJ2-7; 7 bases are shared with TRBD1. J gave up 3 bases and V 0 bases, and 8 bases lay outside the gene matches. Germline loops: CDR1 SQVTM, CDR2 ANQGSEA. CDR3 length equals 15 residues. The CDR3 region is CSVEDYGTADYEQYF. The CDR3 coding sequence is TGCAGCGTTGAAGATTATGGGACAGCAGACTACGAGCAGTACTTC.

This clonotype was counted ten times or more. For the CDR3, the DNA is TGCGCCAGCAGCTCGTTATCGGGGGAAAAACTGTTTTTT. Translation: CASSSLSGEKLFF. The V call is TRBV5-1, the J call TRBJ1-4; D is undetermined. The CDR3 spans 13 residues. The germline V and J ends were trimmed by 3 bases and 8 bases, with 11 bases remaining between them. Germline V gene lookup returns CDR1 SGHRS and CDR2 YFSETQ.